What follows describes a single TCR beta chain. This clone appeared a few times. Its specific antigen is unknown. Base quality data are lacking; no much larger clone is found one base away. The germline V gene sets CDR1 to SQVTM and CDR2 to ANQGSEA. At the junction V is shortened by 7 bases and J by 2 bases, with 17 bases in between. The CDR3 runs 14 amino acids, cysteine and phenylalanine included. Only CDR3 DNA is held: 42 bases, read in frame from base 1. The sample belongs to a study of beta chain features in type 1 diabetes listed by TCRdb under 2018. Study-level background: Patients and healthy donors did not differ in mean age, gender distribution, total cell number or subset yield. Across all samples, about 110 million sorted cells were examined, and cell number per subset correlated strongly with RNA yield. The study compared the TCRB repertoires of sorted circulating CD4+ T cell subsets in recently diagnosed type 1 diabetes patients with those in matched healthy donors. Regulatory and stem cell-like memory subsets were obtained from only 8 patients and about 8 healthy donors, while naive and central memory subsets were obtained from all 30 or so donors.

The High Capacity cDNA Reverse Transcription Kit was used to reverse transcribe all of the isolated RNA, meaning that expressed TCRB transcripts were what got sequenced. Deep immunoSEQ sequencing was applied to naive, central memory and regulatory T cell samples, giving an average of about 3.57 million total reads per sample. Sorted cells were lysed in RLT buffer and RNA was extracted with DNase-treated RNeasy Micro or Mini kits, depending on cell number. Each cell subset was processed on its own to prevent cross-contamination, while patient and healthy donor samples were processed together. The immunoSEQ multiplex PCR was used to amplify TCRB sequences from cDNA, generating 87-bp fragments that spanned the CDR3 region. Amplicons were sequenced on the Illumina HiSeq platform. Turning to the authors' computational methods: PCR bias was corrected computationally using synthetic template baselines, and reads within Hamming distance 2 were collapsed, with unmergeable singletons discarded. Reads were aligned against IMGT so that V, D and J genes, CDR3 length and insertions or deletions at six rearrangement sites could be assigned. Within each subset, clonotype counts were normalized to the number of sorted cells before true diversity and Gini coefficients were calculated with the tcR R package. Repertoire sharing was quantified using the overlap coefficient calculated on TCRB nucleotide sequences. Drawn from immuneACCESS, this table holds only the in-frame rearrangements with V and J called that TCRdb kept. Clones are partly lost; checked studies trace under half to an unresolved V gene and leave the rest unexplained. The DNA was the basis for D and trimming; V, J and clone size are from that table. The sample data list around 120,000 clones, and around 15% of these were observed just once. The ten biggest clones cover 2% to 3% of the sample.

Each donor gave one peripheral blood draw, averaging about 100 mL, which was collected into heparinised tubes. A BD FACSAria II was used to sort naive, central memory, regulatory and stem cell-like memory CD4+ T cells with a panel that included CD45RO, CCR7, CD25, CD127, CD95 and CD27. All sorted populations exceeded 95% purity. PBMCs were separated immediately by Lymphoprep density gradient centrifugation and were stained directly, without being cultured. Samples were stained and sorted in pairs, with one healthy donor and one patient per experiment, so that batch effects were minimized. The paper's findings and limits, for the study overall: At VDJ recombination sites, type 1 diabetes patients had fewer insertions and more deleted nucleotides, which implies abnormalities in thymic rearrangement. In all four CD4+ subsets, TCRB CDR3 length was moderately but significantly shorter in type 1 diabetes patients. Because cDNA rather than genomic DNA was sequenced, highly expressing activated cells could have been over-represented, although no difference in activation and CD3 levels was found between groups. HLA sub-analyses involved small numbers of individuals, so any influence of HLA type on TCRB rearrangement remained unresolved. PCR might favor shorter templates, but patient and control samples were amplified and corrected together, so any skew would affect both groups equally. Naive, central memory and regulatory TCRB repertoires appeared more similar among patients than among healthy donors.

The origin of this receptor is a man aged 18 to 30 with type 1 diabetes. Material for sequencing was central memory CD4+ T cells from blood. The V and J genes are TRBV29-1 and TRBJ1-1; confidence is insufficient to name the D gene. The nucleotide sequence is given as TGCAGCGCCGGACTGGGAGGCTCAAACACTGAAGCTTTCTTT. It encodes CSAGLGGSNTEAFF.